This TCR beta chain was retrieved from a study of T-cell reconstitution after alpha-beta-depleted transplantation in children. Study conclusions and caveats: Alpha-beta T cells about two months after transplant reportedly derived from several hundred expanded graft clones.

The trim removed 4 bases at V and 4 bases at J, leaving 9 bases unmatched. CDR3 length: 15 amino acids. Germline V gene data show CDR1 as LGHDT and CDR2 as YNNKEL (reference sequence). This clonotype was counted at least ten times. The target antigen is unknown. Researchers prepared the TCRbeta library using unique molecular identifiers, the study reports. One entry per CDR3 protein results from TCRdb running MiXCR on the PCR reads. The profile shows 200,000 to 250,000 distinct CDR3 sequences, about 11% of them singletons. The TCR sequence derives from a child under two years old with acute myeloid leukemia, due to receive a stem cell transplant. The starting material was PBMCs, obtained before TCRalphabeta/CD19-depleted stem cell transplant. V and J are TRBV3-1 and TRBJ1-2, with 7 bases aligning to TRBD1. The DNA for the CDR3 is TGTGCCAGCAGCCGTAGACAGGGCCTCTCCTATGGCTACACCTTC. Translated: CASSRRQGLSYGYTF.